The 16 T cell receptor beta chains reported below all come from one sample, sequenced in a study of blood T cell repertoires in COVID-19. TCRdb's table, derived via immunoSEQ multiplex PCR, lists solely in-frame clones and lacks some. The sample records some 250,000 clones, around 90% being singletons. Sequenced input: peripheral blood. The source is a man aged 55 to 70 who had recovered from COVID-19.

The CDR3 region is CASSLGRGPANEKLFF. The CDR3, as DNA: TGCGCCAGCAGCTTGGGTAGGGGGCCGGCTAATGAAAAACTGTTTTTT. The J gene is TRBJ1-4, the V gene TRBV5-1, with TRBD1 identical over 7 bases. V was clipped by 0 bases and J by 3 bases; unmatched bases: 5. Germline loops: CDR1 SGHRS, CDR2 YFSETQ. The CDR3 is 16 amino acids.

There are a few counts of this clone. The chain carries TRBV6-6 and TRBJ1-1; 10 bases match TRBD1. V was pared by 6 bases and J by 11 bases, with 3 bases of the junction left unmatched. This CDR3 region has 11 residues. Germline-derived CDR1 and CDR2 are MNHNY and SVGAGI (reference sequence). As DNA, the CDR3 is TGTGCCAGCAGCCCGGGACAGGGGGCTTTCTTT. Its protein product is CASSPGQGAFF.

This rearrangement joins TRBV5-6 to TRBJ1-2, with 7 bases aligning to TRBD1. J was trimmed by 1 base and V by 4 bases; bases with no gene match: 10. Germline CDR1 and CDR2: SGHDT and YYEEEE. The CDR3 extends over 16 amino acids. The CDR3: CASSPLGNRGNYGYTF. The CDR3 DNA reads as TGTGCCAGCAGCCCTCTTGGAAACAGGGGTAACTATGGCTACACCTTC.

The V gene is TRBV7-2, the J gene TRBJ2-7; no reliable D call. CDR3 length: 15 residues. Deletions cut 1 base from V and 0 bases from J, with 10 bases between. Germline V gene sequence: CDR1 SGHTA, CDR2 FQGNSA. The CDR3 DNA is TGTGCCAGCAGCTTAGTTAGTGGTAGCTCCTACGAGCAGTACTTC. It codes for CASSLVSGSSYEQYF.

The chain uses TRBV24-1 and TRBJ1-5, with unresolved D. CDR1 KGHDR and CDR2 SFDVKD come from the germline V gene. CDR3 length: 14 residues. The V gene lost 0 bases and the J gene lost 4 bases, with 6 bases spanning the gap. This CDR3 reads CATSDLEDNQPQHF. The CDR3 DNA reads TGTGCCACCAGTGATTTGGAGGATAATCAGCCCCAGCATTTT.

The chain couples TRBV19 to TRBJ2-5; 12 bases map to TRBD2. The CDR3 runs to 17 residues. CDR1 is LNHDA and CDR2 is SQIVND in the germline V gene (reference sequence). Trimming took 4 bases from V and 2 from J; bases not matched to a gene: 8. The CDR3 DNA reads as TGTGCCAGTAGTAAGGGGACGCTAGCGGGGGGGCAAGAGACCCAGTACTTC. It encodes CASSKGTLAGGQETQYF.

The chain carries TRBV7-8 and TRBJ2-7, with a possible D match to TRBD1 (5 bases). The CDR3 sequence is 12 residues long. Germline CDR1 SGHVS, CDR2 FQNEAQ. The V and J ends lost 4 bases and 13 bases respectively, with 17 bases between them. The CDR3 here is CASSSSRGPSYV. The CDR3 bases are TGTGCCAGCAGCTCCTCTAGGGGCCCGTCTTACGTC.

In this sample, this clone turned up once. The genes are TRBV9 and TRBJ1-1; maybe TRBD1 (5 bases). Germline CDR1 reads SGDLS; CDR2 reads YYNGEE. The CDR3 has 17 amino acids. V dropped 0 bases and J dropped 1 base, with 16 bases sitting between them. The CDR3 coding sequence is TGTGCCAGCAGCGTAGAACAGGACGCCGAAGGGAACACTGAAGCTTTCTTT. This translates into CASSVEQDAEGNTEAFF.

The J gene is TRBJ2-7, the V gene TRBV6-5; no definite D call. Per the germline V gene, CDR1 is MNHEY and CDR2 is SVGAGI. The CDR3 spans 13 residues. The V end lost 8 bases, the J end lost 4 bases, and 15 bases lay between the germline ends. CDR3 amino acids: CASQSDSGYEQYF. DNA for the CDR3: TGTGCCAGCCAATCGGATTCGGGTTACGAGCAGTACTTC.

This chain uses TRBV4-2 with TRBJ2-3; 11 bases match TRBD2. The CDR3 runs 16 residues. V lost 1 base, J lost 9 bases, and 9 bases stayed unmatched. Germline assignment: CDR1 LGHNA and CDR2 YNFKEQ. The CDR3 sequence: CASSQGTSGGGRTQYF. In nucleotides, the CDR3 is TGTGCCAGCAGCCAAGGAACTAGCGGGGGAGGACGAACGCAGTATTTT.

This chain links TRBV6-5 with TRBJ1-1; no clear D gene. Trimming removed 8 bases at V and 2 bases at J, with 12 bases between. The CDR3 is made up of 13 amino acids. Germline lookup yields CDR1 MNHEY and CDR2 SVGAGI. In nucleotides, the CDR3 is TGTGCCAGCGGAGGATTTTCAAACACTGAAGCTTTCTTT. It codes for CASGGFSNTEAFF.

This clone was recorded only once. One end of the junction fails to match germline, which may point to a read error. The V call is TRBV6-2 or TRBV6-3, the J call TRBJ1-3; TRBD1 aligns across 8 bases. The CDR3 contains 15 residues. From germline, CDR1 is MNHEY and CDR2 SVGEGT. The CDR3 region has the DNA TGTGCCAGCAGTACGCCCGGGACAGGTGGAGACACCATATATTTT. Residues: CASSTPGTGGDTIYF.

The genes are TRBV6-4 and TRBJ1-5; D gene uncertain. V gave up 2 bases and J gave up 3 bases, with 5 bases separating them. Per germline, CDR1 MRHNA and CDR2 SNTAGT. This CDR3 is built from 13 residues. CDR3 amino acids: CASSDGVNQPQHF. The DNA for the CDR3 is TGTGCCAGCAGTGACGGAGTCAATCAGCCCCAGCATTTT.

The V and J genes are TRBV7-6 and TRBJ2-2, with 11 bases matching TRBD2. CDR1 SGHVS and CDR2 FNYEAQ come from the germline V gene. The trim removed 0 bases at V and 0 bases at J, leaving 3 bases unmatched. This CDR3 is 18 amino acids long. The CDR3 loop is CASSLAIAGGPNTGELFF. The CDR3 coding sequence is TGTGCCAGCAGCTTAGCAATAGCGGGGGGGCCGAACACCGGGGAGCTGTTTTTT.

The V and J genes are TRBV4-2 and TRBJ2-2; D is perhaps TRBD1 (6 bases). The CDR3 length is 16 residues. Trimming pared 0 bases from V and 6 bases from J, leaving 14 bases between. Germline assignment: CDR1 LGHNA and CDR2 YNFKEQ. The CDR3 nucleotides are TGTGCCAGCAGCCAAGATGCCCGGACAGCTCCCGGGGAGCTGTTTTTT. Its protein product is CASSQDARTAPGELFF.

V usage is TRBV5-1 and J usage is TRBJ1-2; 7 bases align to TRBD1. This CDR3 region has 16 residues. The germline CDR1 and CDR2 sequences are SGHRS and YFSETQ. The V segment lost 4 bases and the J segment 7 bases; nucleotides outside the gene matches: 16. The CDR3 loop is CASSRKASQGIAGYTF. In nucleotides, the CDR3 is TGCGCCAGCAGCCGGAAGGCCTCACAGGGGATAGCTGGCTACACCTTC. Full variable domain (missing parts from reference TRBV5-1 and TRBJ1-2): KAGVTQTPRYLIKTRGQQVTLSCSPISGHRSVSWYQQTPGQGLQFLFEYFSETQRNKGNFPGRFSGRQFSNSRSEMNVSTLELGDSALYLCASSRKASQGIAGYTFGSGTRLTVV.